Included here is one TCR beta chain sequence, with context. This sample was taken from a study of technical replicates of blood from a few donors. Clones were sequenced by immunoSEQ multiplex PCR, and TCRdb holds only the in-frame ones, with some missing. The repertoire holds 70,000 to 85,000 clones, with 97% as singletons. Germline V gives CDR1 MGHRA, CDR2 YSYEKL. The length of the CDR3 is 14 residues. Deletions cut 6 bases from V and 3 bases from J, with 14 bases between. This TCR derives from a human donor in good health. Sequencing was performed on T cells isolated from PBMCs. This chain links TRBV4-1 with TRBJ2-5, with D possibly TRBD2 on 6 matching bases. The CDR3 loop reads CASRITSRKETQYF. The CDR3, as DNA: TGCGCCAGCAGAATAACTAGCCGAAAAGAGACCCAGTACTTC.